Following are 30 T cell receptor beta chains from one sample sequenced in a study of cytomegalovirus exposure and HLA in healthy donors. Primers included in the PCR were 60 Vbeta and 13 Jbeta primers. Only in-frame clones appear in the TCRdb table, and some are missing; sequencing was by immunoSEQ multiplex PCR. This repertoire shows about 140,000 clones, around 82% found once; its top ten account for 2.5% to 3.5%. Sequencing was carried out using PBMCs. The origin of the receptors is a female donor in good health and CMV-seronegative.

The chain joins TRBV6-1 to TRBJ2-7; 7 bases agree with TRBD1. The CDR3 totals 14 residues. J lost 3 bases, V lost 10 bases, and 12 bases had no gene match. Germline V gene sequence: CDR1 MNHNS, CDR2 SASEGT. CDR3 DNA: TGTGCCACGCTTGAGGGACAGAAAGTCTACGAGCAGTACTTC. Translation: CATLEGQKVYEQYF.

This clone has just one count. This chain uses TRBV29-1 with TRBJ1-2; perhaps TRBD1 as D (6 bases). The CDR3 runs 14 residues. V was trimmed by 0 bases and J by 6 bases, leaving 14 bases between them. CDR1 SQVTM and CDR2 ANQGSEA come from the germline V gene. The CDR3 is CSVEDYTRGNGYTF. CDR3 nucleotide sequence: TGCAGCGTTGAAGATTACACAAGGGGGAATGGCTACACCTTC.

The CDR3 sequence is CASSPTRGGNTIYF. CDR3 DNA sequence: TGTGCCAGCAGCCCCACCCGCGGTGGAAACACCATATATTTT. The chain is built from TRBV7-3 and TRBJ1-3, with no clear D. The V and J ends lost 5 bases and 3 bases respectively, with 11 bases between them. The CDR3 covers 14 residues. The germline V gene encodes CDR1 SGHTA and CDR2 FQGTGA.

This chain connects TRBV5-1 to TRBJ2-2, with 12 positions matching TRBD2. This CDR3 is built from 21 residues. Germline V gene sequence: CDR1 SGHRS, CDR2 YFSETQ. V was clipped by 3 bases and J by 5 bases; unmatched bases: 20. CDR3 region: CASSSPGLAGPRRRETGELFF. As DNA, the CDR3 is TGCGCCAGCAGCTCCCCGGGACTAGCGGGCCCAAGGAGAAGAGAGACCGGGGAGCTGTTTTTT.

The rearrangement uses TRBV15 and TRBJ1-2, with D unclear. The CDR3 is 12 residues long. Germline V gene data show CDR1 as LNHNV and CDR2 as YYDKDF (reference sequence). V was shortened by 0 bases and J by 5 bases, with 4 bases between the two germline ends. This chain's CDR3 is CATSRDQYGYTF. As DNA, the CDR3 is TGTGCCACCAGCAGAGATCAATATGGCTACACCTTC.

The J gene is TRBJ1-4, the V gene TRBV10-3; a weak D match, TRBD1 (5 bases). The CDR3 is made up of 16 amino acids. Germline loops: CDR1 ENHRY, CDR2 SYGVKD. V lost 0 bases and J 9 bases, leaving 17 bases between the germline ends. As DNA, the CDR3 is TGTGCCATCAGTGAGTCGGGGGGGACGGCTCCACAAAAACTGTTTTTT. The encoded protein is CAISESGGTAPQKLFF.

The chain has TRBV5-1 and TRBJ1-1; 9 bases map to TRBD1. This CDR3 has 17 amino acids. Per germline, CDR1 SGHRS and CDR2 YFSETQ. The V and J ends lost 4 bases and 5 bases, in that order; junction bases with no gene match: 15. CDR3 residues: CASSLTGGKLLGTEAFF. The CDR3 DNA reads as TGCGCCAGCAGCCTGACAGGGGGGAAATTGTTGGGGACTGAAGCTTTCTTT.

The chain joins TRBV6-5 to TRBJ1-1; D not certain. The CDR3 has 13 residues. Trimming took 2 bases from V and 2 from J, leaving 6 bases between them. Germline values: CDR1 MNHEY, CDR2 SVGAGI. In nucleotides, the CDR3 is TGTGCCAGCAGTTACGGGCAAAACACTGAAGCTTTCTTT. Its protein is CASSYGQNTEAFF.

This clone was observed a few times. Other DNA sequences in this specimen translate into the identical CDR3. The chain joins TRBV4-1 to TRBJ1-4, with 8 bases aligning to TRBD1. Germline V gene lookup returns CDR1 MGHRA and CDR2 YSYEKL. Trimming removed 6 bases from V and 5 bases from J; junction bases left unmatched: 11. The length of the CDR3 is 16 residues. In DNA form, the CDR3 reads TGCGCCAGCAGTTCGAGACGACAGGGGAGCAATGAAAAACTGTTTTTT. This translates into CASSSRRQGSNEKLFF.

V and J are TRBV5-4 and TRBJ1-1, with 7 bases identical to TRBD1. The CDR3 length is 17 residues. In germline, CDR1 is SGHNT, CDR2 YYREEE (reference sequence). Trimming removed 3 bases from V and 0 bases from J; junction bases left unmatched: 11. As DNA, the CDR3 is TGTGCCAGCAGCTCTGAGGTAGGGGGCAGGGTGAACACTGAAGCTTTCTTT. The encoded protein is CASSSEVGGRVNTEAFF. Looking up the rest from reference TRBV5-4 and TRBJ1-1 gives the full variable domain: ETGVTQSPTHLIKTRGQQVTLRCSSQSGHNTVSWYQQALGQGPQFIFQYYREEENGRGNFPPRFSGLQFPNYSSELNVNALELDDSALYLCASSSEVGGRVNTEAFFGQGTRLTVV.

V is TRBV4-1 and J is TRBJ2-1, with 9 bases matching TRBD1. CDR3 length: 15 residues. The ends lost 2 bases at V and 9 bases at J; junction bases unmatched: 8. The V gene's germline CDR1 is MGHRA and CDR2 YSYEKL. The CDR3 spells CASSQRTGDDFEQFF. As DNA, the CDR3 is TGCGCCAGCAGCCAAAGGACAGGGGACGATTTTGAGCAGTTCTTC.

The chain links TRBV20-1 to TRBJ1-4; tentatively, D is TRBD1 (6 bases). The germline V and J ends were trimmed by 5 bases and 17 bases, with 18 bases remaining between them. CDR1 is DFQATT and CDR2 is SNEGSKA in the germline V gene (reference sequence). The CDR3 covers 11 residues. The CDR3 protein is CSAGRDNPFFF. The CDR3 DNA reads TGCAGTGCTGGCCGGGACAATCCATTTTTTTTT.

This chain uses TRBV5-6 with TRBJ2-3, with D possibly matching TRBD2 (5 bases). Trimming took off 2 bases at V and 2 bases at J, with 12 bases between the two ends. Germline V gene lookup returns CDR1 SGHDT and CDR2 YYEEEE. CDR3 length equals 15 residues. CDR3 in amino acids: CASSFKADLTDTQYF. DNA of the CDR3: TGTGCCAGCAGCTTTAAAGCGGACCTCACAGATACGCAGTATTTT.

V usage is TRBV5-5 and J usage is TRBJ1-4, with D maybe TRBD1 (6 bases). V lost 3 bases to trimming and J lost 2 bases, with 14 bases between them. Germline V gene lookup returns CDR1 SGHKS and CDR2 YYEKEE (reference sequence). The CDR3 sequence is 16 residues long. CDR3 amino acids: CASSSLAGGTNEKLFF. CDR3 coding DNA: TGTGCCAGCAGCTCCTTAGCGGGGGGCACTAATGAAAAACTGTTTTTT.

CDR3 sequence: CASSRGGPPTPEAFF. In nucleotides, the CDR3 is TGTGCCAGCAGCCGAGGCGGGCCCCCAACCCCAGAAGCTTTCTTT. The chain employs TRBV7-8 and TRBJ1-1, with D hard to call. The germline CDR1 and CDR2 sequences are SGHVS and FQNEAQ. The CDR3 runs 15 residues. Trimming cost V 5 bases and J 8 bases, with 21 bases left between them. The whole variable domain, filled in from reference TRBV7-8 and TRBJ1-1, reads GAGVSQSPRYKVAKRGQDVALRCDPISGHVSLFWYQQALGQGPEFLTYFQNEAQLDKSGLPSDRFFAERPEGSVSTLKIQRTQQEDSAVYLCASSRGGPPTPEAFFGQGTRLTVV.

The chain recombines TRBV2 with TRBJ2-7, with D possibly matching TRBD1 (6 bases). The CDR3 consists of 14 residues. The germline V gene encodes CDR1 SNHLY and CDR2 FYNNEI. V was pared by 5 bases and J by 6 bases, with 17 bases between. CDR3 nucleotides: TGTGCCAGCAGTCACGACACAGGGAGCTTCGAGCAGTACTTC. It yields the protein CASSHDTGSFEQYF.

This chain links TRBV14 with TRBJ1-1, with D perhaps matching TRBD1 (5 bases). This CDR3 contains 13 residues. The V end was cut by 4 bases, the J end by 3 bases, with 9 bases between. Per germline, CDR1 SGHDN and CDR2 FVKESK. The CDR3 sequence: CASSPWGDTEAFF. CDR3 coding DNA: TGTGCCAGCAGCCCCTGGGGGGACACTGAAGCTTTCTTT.

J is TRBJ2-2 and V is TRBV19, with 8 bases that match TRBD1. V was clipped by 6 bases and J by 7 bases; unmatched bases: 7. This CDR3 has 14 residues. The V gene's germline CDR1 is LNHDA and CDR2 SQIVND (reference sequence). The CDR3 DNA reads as TGTGCCAGTAGCCAGGGGGCGCAGGGCGGGGAGCTGTTTTTT. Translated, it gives CASSQGAQGGELFF.

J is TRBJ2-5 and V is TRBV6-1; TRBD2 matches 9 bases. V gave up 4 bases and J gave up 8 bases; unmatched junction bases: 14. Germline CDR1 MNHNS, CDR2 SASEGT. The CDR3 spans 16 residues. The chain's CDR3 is CASSVFGREGRNTQYF. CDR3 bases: TGTGCCAGCAGTGTATTCGGGCGGGAGGGCCGGAATACCCAGTACTTC.

DNA for the CDR3: TGTGCCAGTAGACCTACTAGCGGGATCACCGGGGAGCTGTTTTTT. Its protein product is CASRPTSGITGELFF. The rearrangement joins TRBV19 to TRBJ2-2; 10 nucleotides match TRBD2. Germline V gives CDR1 LNHDA, CDR2 SQIVND (reference sequence). The CDR3 covers 15 residues. Trimming removed 6 bases from V and 4 bases from J; junction bases left unmatched: 5.

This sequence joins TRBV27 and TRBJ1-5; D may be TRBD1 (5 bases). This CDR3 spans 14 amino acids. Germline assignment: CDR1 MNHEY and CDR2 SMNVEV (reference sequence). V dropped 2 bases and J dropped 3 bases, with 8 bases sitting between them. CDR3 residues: CASSLSRDNQPQHF. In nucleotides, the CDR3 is TGTGCCAGCAGTTTAAGCAGGGACAATCAGCCCCAGCATTTT.

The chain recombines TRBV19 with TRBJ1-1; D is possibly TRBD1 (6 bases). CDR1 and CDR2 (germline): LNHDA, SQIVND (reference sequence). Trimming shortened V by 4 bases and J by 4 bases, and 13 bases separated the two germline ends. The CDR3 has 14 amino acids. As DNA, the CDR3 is TGTGCCAGTAGTACAGGGGATGGAGCCACTGAAGCTTTCTTT. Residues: CASSTGDGATEAFF.

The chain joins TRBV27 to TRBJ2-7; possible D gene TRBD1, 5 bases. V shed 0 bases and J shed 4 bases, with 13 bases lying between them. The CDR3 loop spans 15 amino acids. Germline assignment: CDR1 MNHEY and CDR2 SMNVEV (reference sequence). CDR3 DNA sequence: TGTGCCAGCAGTTTATCTGTGACAGAAATATACGAGCAGTACTTC. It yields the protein CASSLSVTEIYEQYF.

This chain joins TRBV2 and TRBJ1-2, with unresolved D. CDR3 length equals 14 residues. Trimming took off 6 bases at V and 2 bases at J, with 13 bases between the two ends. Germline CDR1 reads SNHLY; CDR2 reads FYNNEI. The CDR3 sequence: CASRRVQINYGYTF. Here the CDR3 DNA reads TGTGCCAGCAGGAGGGTCCAGATCAACTATGGCTACACCTTC.

The CDR3 is CASRFGLAGNTGELFF. In nucleotides, the CDR3 is TGCGCCAGCAGATTTGGACTAGCGGGCAACACCGGGGAGCTGTTTTTT. This chain uses TRBV5-1 with TRBJ2-2, with 11 bases aligning to TRBD2. V dropped 5 bases and J dropped 2; count of bases not matched to a gene: 5. CDR1 and CDR2 (germline): SGHRS, YFSETQ. The CDR3 is made up of 16 amino acids.

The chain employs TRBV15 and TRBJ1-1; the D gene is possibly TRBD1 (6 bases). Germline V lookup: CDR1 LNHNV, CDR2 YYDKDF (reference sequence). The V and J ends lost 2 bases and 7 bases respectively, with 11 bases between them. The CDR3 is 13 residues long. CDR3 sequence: CATSRPDRNEAFF. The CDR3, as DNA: TGTGCCACCAGCAGACCGGACAGAAATGAAGCTTTCTTT.

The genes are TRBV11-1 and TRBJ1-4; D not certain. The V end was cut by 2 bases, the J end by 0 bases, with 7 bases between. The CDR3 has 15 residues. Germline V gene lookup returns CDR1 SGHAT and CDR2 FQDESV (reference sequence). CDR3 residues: CASSLRQTTNEKLFF. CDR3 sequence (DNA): TGTGCCAGCAGCTTACGTCAGACAACTAATGAAAAACTGTTTTTT.

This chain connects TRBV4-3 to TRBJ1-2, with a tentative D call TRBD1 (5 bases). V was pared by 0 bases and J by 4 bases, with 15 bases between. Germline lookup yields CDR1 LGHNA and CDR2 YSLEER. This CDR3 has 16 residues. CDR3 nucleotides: TGCGCCAGCAGCCAAGATCGGGGGGTGGTAGGCTATGGCTACACCTTC. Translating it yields CASSQDRGVVGYGYTF.

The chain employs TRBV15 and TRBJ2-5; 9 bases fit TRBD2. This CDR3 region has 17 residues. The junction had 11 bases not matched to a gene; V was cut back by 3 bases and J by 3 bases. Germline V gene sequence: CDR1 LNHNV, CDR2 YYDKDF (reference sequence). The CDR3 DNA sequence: TGTGCCACCAGCAGGGGGTTCGGGGCGGGAGGGGAAGAGACCCAGTACTTC. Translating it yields CATSRGFGAGGEETQYF.

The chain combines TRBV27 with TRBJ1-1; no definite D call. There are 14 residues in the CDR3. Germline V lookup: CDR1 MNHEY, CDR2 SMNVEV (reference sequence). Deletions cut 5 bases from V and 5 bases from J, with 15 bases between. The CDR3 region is CASSPDYQGTEAFF. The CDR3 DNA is TGTGCCAGCAGTCCGGACTATCAAGGGACTGAAGCTTTCTTT.